These T cell receptor delta chains were read from a single sample in a study of gamma-delta chains in newborns, infants, children. TCRdb reanalyzed the reads using CATT. Found here are fewer than 13,000 delta-chain clones, roughly 9.5% of them singletons; the top ten hold roughly 9%. Sequenced: blood. These receptors were taken from a child who was a newborn, infant or young child, either healthy, febrile or measles-vaccinated (not recorded which). Both conserved end residues are part of each CDR3. Fields, in order: CDR3 DNA, CDR3 protein, clone size, D gene, V gene, J gene, CDR3 length. A D gene is named only where the DNA matches it firmly. Size is omitted from some rows. Given values are once, few, many or a class for expanded clones.

cdr3_nt: TGTGCTCTTGGGGAACCATCCTGGGGGATAGCCCCAGACGGTAAACCCATCTTT
cdr3_aa: CALGEPSWGIAPDGKPIF
clone_size: .
d_call: TRDD3
v_call: TRDV1
j_call: TRDJ1
cdr3_length: 18

cdr3_nt: TGTGCCTGTGACACCGTGGGGGATACCTGGGACACCCGACAGATGTTTTTC
cdr3_aa: CACDTVGDTWDTRQMFF
clone_size: few
d_call: TRDD3
v_call: TRDV2
j_call: TRDJ3
cdr3_length: 17

cdr3_nt: TGTGCCTGTGACATTCTTACTGGGGGATACTGGCACACCGATAAACTCATCTTT
cdr3_aa: CACDILTGGYWHTDKLIF
clone_size: few
d_call: TRDD3
v_call: TRDV2
j_call: TRDJ1
cdr3_length: 18

cdr3_nt: TGTGCCTGTGAGCCCCTTCCTACACACATACTGGGGGATACCGCCAAGTACACCGATAAACTCATCTTT
cdr3_aa: CACEPLPTHILGDTAKYTDKLIF
clone_size: medium-sized
d_call: TRDD3
v_call: TRDV2
j_call: TRDJ1
cdr3_length: 23

cdr3_nt: TGTGCCTGTGAAAATGTGAGGGGGGGCTCAAGCTCCTGGGACACCCGACAGATGTTTTTC
cdr3_aa: CACENVRGGSSSWDTRQMFF
clone_size: few
d_call: .
v_call: TRDV2
j_call: TRDJ3
cdr3_length: 20

cdr3_nt: TGTGCCTGTGACACCATTACTCCGGGGAGCTCCTGGGACACCCGACAGATGTTTTTC
cdr3_aa: CACDTITPGSSWDTRQMFF
clone_size: .
d_call: .
v_call: TRDV2
j_call: TRDJ3
cdr3_length: 19

cdr3_nt: TGTGCCTGTGACACGCTACTGGGGGCCCTGGACACCGATAAACTCATCTTT
cdr3_aa: CACDTLLGALDTDKLIF
clone_size: .
d_call: TRDD3
v_call: TRDV2
j_call: TRDJ1
cdr3_length: 17

cdr3_nt: TGTGCCTGTGACAAGCTGGGGGATACAGCACAACTCTTCTTT
cdr3_aa: CACDKLGDTAQLFF
clone_size: few
d_call: TRDD3
v_call: TRDV2
j_call: TRDJ2
cdr3_length: 14

cdr3_nt: TGTGCCTGTGACACCGTACTGGGGGATGACTCCTGGGACGCCCGACAGATGTTTTTC
cdr3_aa: CACDTVLGDDSWDARQMFF
clone_size: .
d_call: TRDD3
v_call: TRDV2
j_call: TRDJ3
cdr3_length: 19

cdr3_nt: TGTGCTCTTGGGGAACCCCTTGACTACGGCCCTTACTGGGGGGAACTCATCTTT
cdr3_aa: CALGEPLDYGPYWGELIF
clone_size: few
d_call: TRDD3
v_call: TRDV1
j_call: TRDJ1
cdr3_length: 18

cdr3_nt: TGTGCCTGTGACATCCTGGGGTCGAACCCAGCCCGACATATGTTTTTC
cdr3_aa: CACDILGSNPARHMFF
clone_size: .
d_call: .
v_call: TRDV2
j_call: TRDJ3
cdr3_length: 16

cdr3_nt: TGTGCCTGTGACAATTTGGTGGGGGATACATCCACCGATAAACTCATCTTT
cdr3_aa: CACDNLVGDTSTDKLIF
clone_size: .
d_call: TRDD3
v_call: TRDV2
j_call: TRDJ1
cdr3_length: 17

cdr3_nt: TGTGCCTGTGACTTCGTCCAGAGCTCCTGGGACACCCGACAGATGTTTTTC
cdr3_aa: CACDFVQSSWDTRQMFF
clone_size: few
d_call: .
v_call: TRDV2
j_call: TRDJ3
cdr3_length: 17

cdr3_nt: TGTGCCTGTGACGCTTTAGAGGGCTCTGGGGGATACGCTAGAAGTATGAGCTCCTGGGACACCCGACAGATGTTTTTC
cdr3_aa: CACDALEGSGGYARSMSSWDTRQMFF
clone_size: once
d_call: TRDD3
v_call: TRDV2
j_call: TRDJ3
cdr3_length: 26

cdr3_nt: TGTGCTCTTGGGGAAGGACAGTTTCCCCCACTGGGGGACACCGATAAACTCATCTTT
cdr3_aa: CALGEGQFPPLGDTDKLIF
clone_size: .
d_call: TRDD3
v_call: TRDV1
j_call: TRDJ1
cdr3_length: 19

cdr3_nt: TGTGCCCGTGACACCGTATCCGGGGGTCGCACCGATAAACTCATCTTT
cdr3_aa: CARDTVSGGRTDKLIF
clone_size: few
d_call: .
v_call: TRDV2
j_call: TRDJ1
cdr3_length: 16

cdr3_nt: TGTGCCTGTGACACCGGCTGGGGGATGGTAAGCTCCTGGGACACCCGACAGATGTTTTTC
cdr3_aa: CACDTGWGMVSSWDTRQMFF
clone_size: .
d_call: TRDD3
v_call: TRDV2
j_call: TRDJ3
cdr3_length: 20

cdr3_nt: TGTGCCTGTGACACCGTCTGGGGGGATGCGAGCTCCTGGGACACCCGACAGATGTTTTTC
cdr3_aa: CACDTVWGDASSWDTRQMFF
clone_size: .
d_call: TRDD3
v_call: TRDV2
j_call: TRDJ3
cdr3_length: 20

cdr3_nt: TGTGCCTGTGAGACTGGGGGACCGTACACCGATAAACTCATCTTT
cdr3_aa: CACETGGPYTDKLIF
clone_size: medium-sized
d_call: TRDD3
v_call: TRDV2
j_call: TRDJ1
cdr3_length: 15

cdr3_nt: TGTGCCTGTGACCCACTGGGGGACCTACTGACAGCACAACTCTTCTTT
cdr3_aa: CACDPLGDLLTAQLFF
clone_size: .
d_call: TRDD3
v_call: TRDV2
j_call: TRDJ2
cdr3_length: 16

cdr3_nt: TGTGCCTGTGACACCGCCGGGAGCCTCCCACCCAGCTCCTGGGACACCCGAAAGATGTTTTTC
cdr3_aa: CACDTAGSLPPSSWDTRKMFF
clone_size: few
d_call: .
v_call: TRDV2
j_call: TRDJ3
cdr3_length: 21

cdr3_nt: TGTGCTCTTGGGGAACCGATTCGTGTTGAACTCATCTTT
cdr3_aa: CALGEPIRVELIF
clone_size: .
d_call: .
v_call: TRDV1
j_call: TRDJ1
cdr3_length: 13

cdr3_nt: TGTGCCTGTGACACCGCTGGGGGATATTCCGGCTCCTGGGACACCCGACAGATGTTTTTC
cdr3_aa: CACDTAGGYSGSWDTRQMFF
clone_size: few
d_call: TRDD3
v_call: TRDV2
j_call: TRDJ3
cdr3_length: 20

cdr3_nt: TGTGCCTGTGACAAAATACTGGGGGATAGCTCCTGGGACACCCGACAGATGTTTTTC
cdr3_aa: CACDKILGDSSWDTRQMFF
clone_size: medium-sized
d_call: TRDD3
v_call: TRDV2
j_call: TRDJ3
cdr3_length: 19

cdr3_nt: TGTGCCTGTGACTCTGCGGATACTGGGGGACCCTTGGGTATCTCCTGGGACACCCGACAGATGTTTTTC
cdr3_aa: CACDSADTGGPLGISWDTRQMFF
clone_size: few
d_call: TRDD3
v_call: TRDV2
j_call: TRDJ3
cdr3_length: 23

cdr3_nt: TGTGCTCTTGGGGAAAGCCTGACCTCGGGGGATACGGCCGGCGATAGCGCTACTAAACTCATCTTT
cdr3_aa: CALGESLTSGDTAGDSATKLIF
clone_size: few
d_call: TRDD3
v_call: TRDV1
j_call: TRDJ1
cdr3_length: 22

cdr3_nt: TGTGCTCTTGGGGAAGATGTCGGCACTGGGGGACCGCCCGATAAACTCATCTTT
cdr3_aa: CALGEDVGTGGPPDKLIF
clone_size: .
d_call: TRDD3
v_call: TRDV1
j_call: TRDJ1
cdr3_length: 18

cdr3_nt: TGTGCTCTTGGGGAACTGTTGAGGGGGAACACCGATAAACTCATCTTT
cdr3_aa: CALGELLRGNTDKLIF
clone_size: .
d_call: .
v_call: TRDV1
j_call: TRDJ1
cdr3_length: 16